The 22 T cell receptor beta chains below were found in one sample sequenced in a study of early T cells in non-severe SARS-CoV-2 infection. MiXCR was run by TCRdb on the 5' RACE reads, yielding one entry per CDR3 protein. Of approximately 50,000 distinct CDR3 sequences listed, approximately 8.4% are singletons. Input material: whole blood. The receptors come from an adult who was a healthcare worker with PCR-confirmed SARS-CoV-2 infection or an uninfected control (not recorded which).

The gene calls are TRBV19 and TRBJ1-5; D perhaps matches TRBD1 (5 bases). Per germline, CDR1 LNHDA and CDR2 SQIVND (reference sequence). V was pared by 5 bases and J by 5 bases, with 10 bases between. There are 13 residues in the CDR3. This CDR3 reads CASSPDRYQPQHF. The CDR3, as DNA: TGTGCCAGTAGTCCCGACAGATATCAGCCCCAGCATTTT.

This clonotype was seen a few times. The J gene is TRBJ2-1, the V gene TRBV20-1; 12 bases are a match to TRBD2. Germline-derived CDR1 and CDR2 are DFQATT and SNEGSKA (reference sequence). With V trimmed by 1 base and J by 4 bases, 2 bases remained unmatched. The CDR3 is 15 amino acids. CDR3 amino acids: CSARATSGSYNEQFF. For the CDR3, the DNA is TGCAGTGCTAGAGCGACTAGCGGGAGTTACAATGAGCAGTTCTTC.

This clonotype was observed many times. This rearrangement joins TRBV3-1 to TRBJ2-3; D is undetermined. The germline CDR1 and CDR2 sequences are LGHDT and YNNKEL (reference sequence). This CDR3 is built from 12 residues. Trimming shortened V by 1 base and J by 2 bases, and 1 base separated the two germline ends. CDR3 sequence (DNA): TGTGCCAGCAGCCAAGTCACAGATACGCAGTATTTT. It codes for CASSQVTDTQYF.

The chain couples TRBV10-2 to TRBJ1-1; TRBD1 aligns across 8 bases. CDR3 length: 13 amino acids. Germline assignment: CDR1 WSHSY and CDR2 SAAADI. J gave up 6 bases and V 3 bases, and 3 bases lay outside the gene matches. In nucleotides, the CDR3 is TGCGCCAGCAGTGACCCGACAGGGGCTGAAGCTTTCTTT. Residues: CASSDPTGAEAFF.

There are many counts of this clonotype. V is TRBV5-6 and J is TRBJ1-1, with D perhaps TRBD1 (5 bases). V was cut by 0 bases and J by 1 base, with 10 bases left in between. This CDR3 has 15 amino acids. CDR1 is SGHDT, CDR2 YYEEEE, per germline. The CDR3 sequence: CASSLEGQANTEAFF. CDR3 DNA: TGTGCCAGCAGCTTGGAGGGGCAGGCGAACACTGAAGCTTTCTTT.

The V and J genes are TRBV20-1 and TRBJ2-1; 8 bases fit TRBD1. Germline lookup yields CDR1 DFQATT and CDR2 SNEGSKA (reference sequence). This CDR3 contains 15 residues. V was pared by 0 bases and J by 8 bases, with 9 bases of the junction left unmatched. CDR3 nucleotides: TGCAGTGCTAGAGATGGTCAGGGGGCCTGGGATGAGCAGTTCTTC. It yields the protein CSARDGQGAWDEQFF.

The chain links TRBV5-1 to TRBJ2-4; possibly TRBD2 for D (6 bases). The CDR3 length is 14 residues. The germline CDR1 and CDR2 sequences are SGHRS and YFSETQ. The V end was cut by 0 bases, the J end by 5 bases, with 9 bases between. The chain's CDR3 is CASSLGDFQNIQYF. CDR3 nucleotide sequence: TGCGCCAGCAGCTTGGGGGACTTTCAAAACATTCAGTACTTC. Looking up the rest from reference TRBV5-1 and TRBJ2-4 gives the full variable domain: KAGVTQTPRYLIKTRGQQVTLSCSPISGHRSVSWYQQTPGQGLQFLFEYFSETQRNKGNFPGRFSGRQFSNSRSEMNVSTLELGDSALYLCASSLGDFQNIQYFGAGTRLSVL.

This clonotype has more than one count but fewer than ten. V and J are TRBV3-1 and TRBJ1-2, with 8 bases aligning to TRBD1. Germline assignment: CDR1 LGHDT and CDR2 YNNKEL (reference sequence). Trimming cost V 4 bases and J 0 bases; bases outside gene matches: 1. The length of the CDR3 is 14 residues. The CDR3: CASSLQGANYGYTF. CDR3 coding DNA: TGTGCCAGCAGCCTACAGGGGGCTAACTATGGCTACACCTTC.

The table lists this clonotype with a few counts. This chain links TRBV28 with TRBJ2-2; tentatively, D is TRBD2 (5 bases). The CDR3 sequence is 17 residues long. The V gene lost 3 bases and the J gene lost 5 bases, with 19 bases spanning the gap. Per the germline V gene, CDR1 is MDHEN and CDR2 is SYDVKM. The CDR3 reads CASSFSTAGGGTGELFF. CDR3 nucleotide sequence: TGTGCCAGCAGTTTTTCGACTGCCGGAGGAGGTACCGGGGAGCTGTTTTTT.

This clonotype was seen a few times. The rearrangement links TRBV10-3 to TRBJ2-1, with 7 positions matching TRBD1. J lost 5 bases, V lost 7 bases, and 11 bases had no gene match. This CDR3 spans 15 amino acids. The germline CDR1 and CDR2 sequences are ENHRY and SYGVKD. The CDR3 is CAIKGGAGGHNEQFF. The CDR3 region has the DNA TGTGCCATCAAAGGGGGCGCGGGCGGCCACAATGAGCAGTTCTTC.

The rearrangement joins TRBV9 to TRBJ2-1; 10 nucleotides align to TRBD2. Germline lookup yields CDR1 SGDLS and CDR2 YYNGEE. Trimming at V came to 4 bases and at J to 7 bases, leaving 8 bases not matched to a gene. The CDR3 contains 15 residues. The CDR3 sequence: CASSPSGGALNEQFF. CDR3 nucleotide sequence: TGTGCCAGCAGCCCCAGCGGGGGGGCTTTGAATGAGCAGTTCTTC.

This clonotype was seen repeatedly, ten times or more. J is TRBJ2-5 and V is TRBV7-6; 13 bases line up with TRBD2. This CDR3 is built from 16 residues. The germline V gene has CDR1 SGHVS and CDR2 FNYEAQ. The junction had 8 bases not matched to a gene; V was cut back by 5 bases and J by 5 bases. The CDR3 nucleotides read TGTGCCAGCAGCGGCCTGGGACTAGCGGGACTGGAGACCCAGTACTTC. Protein product: CASSGLGLAGLETQYF.

The chain recombines TRBV2 with TRBJ1-6, with D hard to call. This CDR3 region has 14 residues. Germline lookup yields CDR1 SNHLY and CDR2 FYNNEI. The germline V and J ends were trimmed by 8 bases and 8 bases, with 16 bases remaining between them. DNA of the CDR3: TGTGCCAGCGAGTTCGAAGGGCTTTATTCACCCCTCCACTTT. This encodes CASEFEGLYSPLHF.

This clonotype has a count of ten or more. The chain is built from TRBV5-1 and TRBJ2-1, with 12 bases fitting TRBD1. There are 17 residues in the CDR3. Germline CDR1 and CDR2: SGHRS and YFSETQ. The V segment lost 4 bases and the J segment 7 bases; nucleotides outside the gene matches: 12. The CDR3 DNA follows: TGCGCCAGCAGCCCCCCCTCCGGGACAGGGGGCCGGAATGAGCAGTTCTTC. The encoded protein is CASSPPSGTGGRNEQFF. Variable domain in full (rest from reference TRBV5-1 and TRBJ2-1): KAGVTQTPRYLIKTRGQQVTLSCSPISGHRSVSWYQQTPGQGLQFLFEYFSETQRNKGNFPGRFSGRQFSNSRSEMNVSTLELGDSALYLCASSPPSGTGGRNEQFFGPGTRLTVL.

This chain connects TRBV28 to TRBJ1-5; 10 bases are a match to TRBD1. Losses at the gene ends were 3 bases for V and 6 bases for J; bases not matched to a gene: 2. The CDR3 totals 14 residues. CDR1 MDHEN and CDR2 SYDVKM come from the germline V gene. In DNA form, the CDR3 reads TGTGCCAGCAGTTTGGGGACAGGGGTTCAGCCCCAGCATTTT. Its protein product is CASSLGTGVQPQHF.

There are many counts of this clonotype. J is TRBJ1-3 and V is TRBV6-6; D gene ambiguous. Between the trimmed V and J ends, which lost 7 bases and 4 bases, there was a span of 17 bases. Germline CDR1 and CDR2: MNHNY and SVGAGI (reference sequence). The CDR3 spans 15 residues. CDR3 protein: CASTGDARGGNTIYF. CDR3 sequence (DNA): TGTGCCAGCACCGGGGATGCCCGCGGAGGAAACACCATATATTTT.

This clonotype appeared many times. The chain links TRBV12-3 or TRBV12-4 to TRBJ2-3; D call uncertain. The length of the CDR3 is 11 residues. Trimming shortened V by 8 bases and J by 4 bases, and 7 bases separated the two germline ends. CDR3 DNA sequence: TGTGCCAGCTCCGGTCCAGATACGCAGTATTTT. Translation gives CASSGPDTQYF.

V gene TRBV10-1 combines with J gene TRBJ2-3; D unclear. This CDR3 is built from 13 residues. The V gene's germline CDR1 is WNHNN and CDR2 SYGVQD (reference sequence). Deletions cut 6 bases from V and 0 bases from J, with 7 bases between. CDR3 bases: TGCGCCAGCAGCGATACGAGCACAGATACGCAGTATTTT. Protein sequence: CASSDTSTDTQYF.

The chain couples TRBV3-1 to TRBJ2-5, with D perhaps given as TRBD1 or TRBD2 (5 bases each). This CDR3 is 15 amino acids long. V was clipped by 3 bases and J by 0 bases, with 11 bases between them. The germline gives CDR1 LGHDT, CDR2 YNNKEL (reference sequence). CDR3 in amino acids: CASSQGRGDQETQYF. As DNA, the CDR3 is TGTGCCAGCAGCCAGGGGAGAGGGGACCAAGAGACCCAGTACTTC.

The rearrangement uses TRBV4-1 and TRBJ1-1; TRBD1 is a possible D gene (5 bases). From germline, CDR1 is MGHRA and CDR2 YSYEKL. The CDR3 contains 13 residues. V lost 4 bases and J 6 bases, leaving 12 bases between the germline ends. The CDR3 DNA reads as TGCGCCAGCAGCCGAGAGGGAGGGGCTGAAGCTTTCTTT. This sequence encodes CASSREGGAEAFF.

The chain combines TRBV3-1 with TRBJ2-5; D perhaps matches TRBD1 (7 bases). CDR3 size: 14 residues. The germline CDR1 and CDR2 sequences are LGHDT and YNNKEL (reference sequence). Trimming removed 4 bases from V and 9 bases from J, with 18 bases in between. The CDR3 sequence is CASSRGTDKGAQYF. The CDR3 nucleotides are TGTGCCAGCAGCCGCGGGACAGACAAAGGGGCCCAGTACTTC.

This clonotype was counted a few times. The V gene is TRBV6-6, the J gene TRBJ1-1; D is unclear. Looked up from germline, CDR1 is MNHNY and CDR2 is SVGAGI (reference sequence). The CDR3 is 14 residues long. Trimming shortened V by 2 bases and J by 0 bases, and 7 bases separated the two germline ends. This CDR3 is CASSYEGMNTEAFF. CDR3 coding DNA: TGTGCCAGCAGTTACGAAGGCATGAACACTGAAGCTTTCTTT.